The 19 T cell receptor beta chains listed next were all sequenced from one sample in a study of cytomegalovirus exposure and HLA in healthy donors. The PCR had 60 Vbeta and 13 Jbeta primers. TCRdb keeps only in-frame clones here, not all; method: immunoSEQ multiplex PCR. The sample shows 130,000 or so clones, just under 85% of them seen only once. The sample consisted of PBMCs. These receptors came from a woman aged 40 to 50 in good health and CMV-seronegative.

This clone was seen a few times. The rearrangement uses TRBV6-5 and TRBJ2-1; D might be TRBD2 (6 bases). CDR1 MNHEY and CDR2 SVGAGI come from the germline V gene. Trimming cost V 8 bases and J 5 bases, with 13 bases left between them. CDR3 size: 13 residues. CDR3 bases: TGTGCCAGCGTCGATAGCGGAAACAATGAGCAGTTCTTC. This translates into CASVDSGNNEQFF.

In regard to this clone: Additional DNA sequences in this sample encode the identical CDR3. The chain employs TRBV7-2 and TRBJ2-5; 7 bases match TRBD1. There are 12 residues in the CDR3. V was pared by 3 bases and J by 5 bases, with 0 bases of the junction left unmatched. Per germline, CDR1 SGHTA and CDR2 FQGNSA. CDR3 DNA: TGTGCCAGCAGCTTGGACAGGGAGACCCAGTACTTC. Amino acids: CASSLDRETQYF.

This clone was seen a few times. The chain uses TRBV10-3 and TRBJ2-1; 11 bases match TRBD2. Germline CDR1 is ENHRY and CDR2 is SYGVKD. Trimming removed 3 bases from V and 3 bases from J; junction bases left unmatched: 4. CDR3 length equals 16 residues. CDR3 sequence reads: CAISDPTSGDYNEQFF. In DNA form, the CDR3 reads TGTGCCATCAGTGACCCGACTAGCGGGGACTACAATGAGCAGTTCTTC.

This clone has a handful of counts. V is TRBV18 and J is TRBJ2-7, with 11 bases identical to TRBD2. J lost 7 bases, V lost 5 bases, and 16 bases had no gene match. The CDR3 has 17 amino acids. CDR1 is KGHSH and CDR2 is LQKENI in the germline V gene. In DNA, the CDR3 is TGTGCCAGCTCATCAATGATGGGACTAGCGGAGGGTCGGGAGCAGTACTTC. It translates to CASSSMMGLAEGREQYF.

The V and J genes are TRBV5-8 and TRBJ2-1, with D maybe TRBD1 (6 bases). The CDR3 is 15 amino acids. Per germline, CDR1 SGHTS and CDR2 YDEGEE. The V end lost 7 bases, the J end lost 2 bases, and 16 bases lay between the germline ends. The CDR3 sequence is CASGQTISTYNEQFF. CDR3 DNA sequence: TGTGCCAGCGGACAGACTATTAGCACCTACAATGAGCAGTTCTTC.

This chain uses TRBV5-8 with TRBJ1-2, with D possibly being TRBD1 (6 bases). In germline, CDR1 is SGHTS, CDR2 YDEGEE. The CDR3 spans 14 residues. V lost 4 bases to trimming and J lost 4 bases, with 14 bases between them. For the CDR3, the DNA is TGTGCCAGCAGCGGCCAGGGGCGCAGCTATGGCTACACCTTC. As protein: CASSGQGRSYGYTF.

The V gene is TRBV7-9, the J gene TRBJ2-2, with TRBD2 as a possible D gene (6 bases). The CDR3 runs 16 residues. V was shortened by 6 bases and J by 1 base, with 15 bases between the two germline ends. CDR1 and CDR2 from the germline V gene are SEHNR and FQNEAQ (reference sequence). The CDR3 loop reads CASSQLGLLNTGELFF. The CDR3 DNA sequence: TGTGCCAGCAGTCAACTGGGACTGCTGAACACCGGGGAGCTGTTTTTT.

V gene TRBV5-6 combines with J gene TRBJ2-7, with 11 positions matching TRBD2. Germline loops: CDR1 SGHDT, CDR2 YYEEEE. J was trimmed by 3 bases and V by 2 bases; bases with no gene match: 1. The CDR3 extends over 14 amino acids. The CDR3 here is CASSFLAGGYEQYF. CDR3 coding DNA: TGTGCCAGCAGCTTCCTAGCGGGAGGCTACGAGCAGTACTTC.

The chain links TRBV12-5 to TRBJ2-1; 7 nucleotides align to TRBD2. Germline loops: CDR1 LGHNT, CDR2 FRNRAP. V trimming: 4 bases; J trimming: 2 bases; junction bases outside the gene matches: 11. The CDR3 spans 17 residues. DNA of the CDR3: TGTGCTAGTGGTTCCGTAACTAGCGTATATACCTACAATGAGCAGTTCTTC. Translated, it gives CASGSVTSVYTYNEQFF.

This clone was observed a handful of times. The chain combines TRBV30 with TRBJ2-5, with TRBD2 matching over 16 bases. The J segment lost 2 bases and the V segment lost 2 bases, leaving 8 bases of the junction unmatched. This CDR3 is built from 18 residues. Germline CDR1 and CDR2: GTSNPN and SVGIG (reference sequence). CDR3 in DNA: TGTGCCTGGAGTCACGGGACTAGCGGGAGGGGACCTCAAGAGACCCAGTACTTC. As protein: CAWSHGTSGRGPQETQYF.

In the case of this clone: With only one base between it and a far larger clone, this is likely a read error. The chain links TRBV13 to TRBJ2-7, with TRBD1 matching over 11 bases. Germline assignment: CDR1 PRHDT and CDR2 FYEKMQ (reference sequence). The CDR3 spans 14 residues. The J segment lost 2 bases and the V segment lost 6 bases, leaving 3 bases of the junction unmatched. CDR3 loop: CASRLGQGAYEQYF. Here the CDR3 DNA reads TGTGCCAGCAGGTTGGGACAGGGGGCCTACGAGCAGTACTTC. The entire variable domain, with the rest obtained from reference TRBV13 and TRBJ2-7, is as follows: AAGVIQSPRHLIKEKRETATLKCYPIPRHDTVYWYQQGPGQDPQFLISFYEKMQSDKGSIPDRFSAQQFSDYHSELNMSSLELGDSALYFCASRLGQGAYEQYFGPGTRLTVT.

This chain joins TRBV13 and TRBJ2-7; D may be TRBD2 (7 bases). V was trimmed by 8 bases and J by 5 bases, leaving 19 bases between them. The CDR3 runs 14 residues. The germline V gene has CDR1 PRHDT and CDR2 FYEKMQ (reference sequence). The CDR3 here is CASGRGGASHEQYF. CDR3 bases: TGTGCCAGCGGACGAGGGGGGGCGTCGCACGAGCAGTACTTC.

This clone was detected a few times. V gene TRBV2 combines with J gene TRBJ2-3; 10 nucleotides agree with TRBD2. V shed 7 bases and J 4 bases; nucleotides not matched to a gene: 5. The CDR3 length is 14 residues. Per the germline V gene, CDR1 is SNHLY and CDR2 is FYNNEI. The CDR3 DNA follows: TGTGCCAGCACTCTAGCGGGAGAGGCAGATACGCAGTATTTT. It codes for CASTLAGEADTQYF.

The rearrangement uses TRBV5-6 and TRBJ2-5, with D uncertain. The CDR3 contains 13 residues. From germline, CDR1 is SGHDT and CDR2 YYEEEE. The ends were cut back, 0 bases at V and 4 bases at J, with 7 bases in the middle. CDR3 sequence reads: CASSLVSLETQYF. Here the CDR3 DNA reads TGTGCCAGCAGCTTGGTTTCGTTAGAGACCCAGTACTTC. The full variable domain, its missing parts supplied by reference TRBV5-6 and TRBJ2-5, is DAGVTQSPTHLIKTRGQQVTLRCSPKSGHDTVSWYQQALGQGPQFIFQYYEEEERQRGNFPDRFSGHQFPNYSSELNVNALLLGDSALYLCASSLVSLETQYFGPGTRLLVL.

This clone occurred once. The chain employs TRBV27 and TRBJ2-1, with 9 bases matching TRBD2. With V trimmed by 3 bases and J by 2 bases, 5 bases remained unmatched. Germline-derived CDR1 and CDR2 are MNHEY and SMNVEV (reference sequence). The CDR3 runs 16 residues. The CDR3 is CASSFSAGGTYNEQFF. The DNA of the CDR3 is TGTGCCAGCAGTTTTTCAGCGGGAGGTACCTACAATGAGCAGTTCTTC.

The sample holds one count of this clone. For the CDR3, the DNA is TGTGCCAGCAGCCCGTTCGGTCGTCTACAGGTAGTGGAGACCCAGTACTTC. Translated: CASSPFGRLQVVETQYF. V usage is TRBV5-4 and J usage is TRBJ2-5, with D possibly TRBD1 on 5 matching bases. V shed 4 bases and J shed 5 bases, with 24 bases lying between them. There are 17 residues in the CDR3. Germline assignment: CDR1 SGHNT and CDR2 YYREEE (reference sequence).

The CDR3 reads CASSPNRGTSGYNEQFF. CDR3 DNA: TGTGCCAGCAGCCCCAACAGGGGGACTAGCGGTTACAATGAGCAGTTCTTC. The chain combines TRBV11-3 with TRBJ2-1, with 11 bases that match TRBD2. The CDR3 runs 17 residues. Per germline, CDR1 SGHNT and CDR2 YENEEA. Unmatched junction bases numbered 10, after V lost 5 bases and J lost 4 bases.

V is TRBV6-5 and J is TRBJ2-5; 8 bases are a match to TRBD2. J lost 3 bases, V lost 6 bases, and 6 bases had no gene match. The CDR3 contains 14 residues. CDR1 is MNHEY and CDR2 is SVGAGI in the germline V gene. CDR3 region: CASRVAGREETQYF. In DNA, the CDR3 is TGTGCCAGCAGGGTAGCGGGACGAGAAGAGACCCAGTACTTC.

V is TRBV15 and J is TRBJ2-7; possibly TRBD1 for D (5 bases). Deletions cut 0 bases from V and 0 bases from J, with 9 bases between. The CDR3 is 15 residues long. Germline V gene sequence: CDR1 LNHNV, CDR2 YYDKDF (reference sequence). In nucleotides, the CDR3 is TGTGCCACCAGCAGAGAATTTGACAGCTCCTACGAGCAGTACTTC. It translates to CATSREFDSSYEQYF.